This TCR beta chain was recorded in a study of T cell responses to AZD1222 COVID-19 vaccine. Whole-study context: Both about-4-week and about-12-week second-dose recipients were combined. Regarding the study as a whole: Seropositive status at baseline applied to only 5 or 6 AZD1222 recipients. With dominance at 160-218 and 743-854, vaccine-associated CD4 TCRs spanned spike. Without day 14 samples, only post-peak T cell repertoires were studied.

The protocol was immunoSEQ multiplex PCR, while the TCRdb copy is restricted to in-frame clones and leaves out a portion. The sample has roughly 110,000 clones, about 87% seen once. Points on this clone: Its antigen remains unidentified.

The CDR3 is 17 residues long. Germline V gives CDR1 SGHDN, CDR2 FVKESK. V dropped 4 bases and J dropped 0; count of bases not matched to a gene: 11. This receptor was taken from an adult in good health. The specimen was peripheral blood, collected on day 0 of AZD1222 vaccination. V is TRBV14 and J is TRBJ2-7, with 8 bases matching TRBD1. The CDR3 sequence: CASSLYSGGTRSYEQYF. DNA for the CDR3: TGTGCCAGCAGCCTATACTCAGGGGGCACCCGCTCCTACGAGCAGTACTTC.